The T cell receptor (beta chain) under discussion was sequenced for a study of OX40 agonist ivuxolimab in advanced cancers. TCRdb's table, derived via immunoSEQ multiplex PCR, lists solely in-frame clones and lacks some. The sample includes about 67,000 clones, more than 75% seen only once; the top ten take under 9.5%. The CDR3 extends over 17 amino acids. V lost 2 bases and J 4 bases, leaving 21 bases between the germline ends. Germline CDR1 reads SGHRS; CDR2 reads YFSETQ. The sample consisted of CD4+ or CD8+ T cells sorted from blood, taken in a trial of the OX40 agonist ivuxolimab. This TCR was sampled from an adult with an advanced solid tumor such as melanoma, head and neck, liver or kidney cancer. V gene TRBV5-1 combines with J gene TRBJ1-2; D remains ambiguous. CDR3 DNA: TGCGCCAGCAGCTTCCGTGGACCCCGGGAAAAAGGCTATGGCTACACCTTC. Residues: CASSFRGPREKGYGYTF.